This TCR beta chain was profiled in a study of blood T cell repertoires in COVID-19. In the study's own analysis: From reference gene primer amplification, estimates of nucleated cell counts were derived. Libraries were prepared by immunoSEQ multiplex PCR; TCRdb keeps only in-frame clonotypes and omits some of them. From that table come the V and J calls and clone size; the DNA was used to work out D and trimming. The sample records a few hundred thousand clones, about four fifths being singletons. The study recruited people aged roughly 18 to 100 years across 24 US areas. This TCR came from a woman in her thirties or forties with acute COVID-19. The material sequenced was PBMCs or T cells enriched from blood (not recorded which).

The CDR3 is CASTSGRAVKEQYF. In nucleotides, the CDR3 is TGTGCCAGCACTTCAGGGAGGGCCGTTAAGGAGCAGTACTTC. The genes are TRBV3-1 (or the pseudogene TRBV3-2) and TRBJ2-7; 7 bases match TRBD2. The V gene end was trimmed by 7 bases and the J gene end by 7 bases; junction bases not matched to a gene: 13. Per the germline V gene, CDR1 is LGHDT and CDR2 is YNNKEL (reference sequence). The CDR3 runs 14 residues.